This is a list of T cell receptor beta chains from one sample in a study of neurological immune-mediated disorders. TCRdb re-analysed the 5' RACE reads in MiXCR, keeping a single row per CDR3 protein. Altogether tens of thousands of distinct CDR3 sequences are present, around 9.9% being singletons, with the ten largest covering 1.5% to 2%. Sequenced: PBMCs. All receptors come from a man aged 45-60 years in good health. The CDR3 runs from the conserved cysteine through the conserved F or W.

V gene	J gene	CDR3 protein
TRBV7-3	TRBJ2-3	CASSLSGQASTDTQYF
TRBV5-6	TRBJ1-5	CASSLAGRADQPQHF
TRBV20-1	TRBJ2-1	CSAGPTTGTRRRANEQFF
TRBV12-3/TRBV12-4	TRBJ2-1	CASSLQGFEQFF
TRBV7-3	TRBJ2-1	CASSLTLTSGGANEQFF
TRBV3-1	TRBJ2-1	CASSPYNHEQFF
TRBV11-2	TRBJ1-1	CASSPGQVNTEAFF
TRBV6-2/TRBV6-3	TRBJ1-1	CASSWLPGTGKTEAFF
TRBV24-1	TRBJ2-1	CATSLFRAGGYNEQFF
TRBV12-3/TRBV12-4	TRBJ1-4	CASSPGQGRTNNEKLFF
TRBV4-1	TRBJ1-2	CASSRLSDLRYGYTF
TRBV5-1	TRBJ1-1	CASSWGRADTEAFF
TRBV7-2	TRBJ1-5	CASSPGTGGRWPQHF
TRBV5-1	TRBJ2-7	CASSLRASATYEQYF
TRBV5-6	TRBJ2-1	CASSLLGANEQFF
TRBV29-1	TRBJ1-4	CSVAFGGSNEKLFF
TRBV12-3/TRBV12-4	TRBJ1-2	CASSLRRFDGYTF
TRBV28	TRBJ1-1	CASSFRGQNTEAFF
TRBV10-3	TRBJ2-1	CAISLFAGGSAEQFF
TRBV5-1	TRBJ1-1	CASSLAVGASTEAFF
TRBV7-6	TRBJ2-1	CASSLDRMYNEQFF
TRBV29-1	TRBJ2-7	CSVSGPGPYEQYF
TRBV12-3/TRBV12-4	TRBJ2-7	CASTPGGYEQYF
TRBV9	TRBJ2-7	CASSVSLYSDEQYF
TRBV20-1	TRBJ2-5	CSADPRTSKETQYF
TRBV28	TRBJ2-3	CASSRNRATTDTQYF
TRBV6-5	TRBJ2-2	CASSPSGAGELFF
TRBV7-9	TRBJ2-2	CASSSASGGNTGELFF
TRBV20-1	TRBJ1-2	CSAFRIAGVDGYTF
TRBV12-3/TRBV12-4	TRBJ2-6	CASSHRQGEAGANVLTF
TRBV5-1	TRBJ2-2	CASSSSTGDNGELFF
TRBV5-1	TRBJ2-7	CASSPLLARGREQYF
TRBV9	TRBJ2-5	CASSVGDIQETQYF
TRBV20-1	TRBJ2-5	CSSPALAGQETQYF
TRBV12-3/TRBV12-4	TRBJ1-3	CASSPRRSAAGNTIYF
TRBV7-3	TRBJ2-6	CASSLDGSSGANVLTF
TRBV24-1	TRBJ2-1	CAIESTSGSTDEQFF
TRBV5-1	TRBJ1-4	CASSPTWTGTNEKLFF
TRBV11-2	TRBJ2-5	CASSSLVDQETQYF
TRBV4-1	TRBJ1-1	CASSQGEQGYTEAFF
TRBV21-1	TRBJ1-6	CASSKSGRGTAGEDGYNSPLHF
TRBV9	TRBJ2-5	CASSEGEGQGRETQYF
TRBV20-1	TRBJ2-3	CSAGFESGTSRSDTQYF
TRBV10-3	TRBJ2-7	CAIREDDRSSYEQYF
TRBV3-1	TRBJ2-6	CASSVGGAKGANVLTF